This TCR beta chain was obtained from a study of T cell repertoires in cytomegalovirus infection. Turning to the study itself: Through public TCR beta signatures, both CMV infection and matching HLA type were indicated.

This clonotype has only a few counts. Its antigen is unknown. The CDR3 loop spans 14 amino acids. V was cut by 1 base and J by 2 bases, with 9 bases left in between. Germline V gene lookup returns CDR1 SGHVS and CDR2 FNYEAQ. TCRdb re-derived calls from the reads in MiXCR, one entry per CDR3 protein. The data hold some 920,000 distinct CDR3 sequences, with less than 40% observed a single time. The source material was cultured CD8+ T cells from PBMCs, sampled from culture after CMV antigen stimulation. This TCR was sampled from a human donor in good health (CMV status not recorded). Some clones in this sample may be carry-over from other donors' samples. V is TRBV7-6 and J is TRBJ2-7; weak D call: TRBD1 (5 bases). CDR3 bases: TGTGCCAGCAGCTTAGTTAGGACAACCTACGAGCAGTACGTC. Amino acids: CASSLVRTTYEQYV.